This T cell receptor beta chain was observed in a study of blood T cell repertoires in COVID-19. Whole-study context: Specimens from acute and convalescent COVID-19 originated in the United States, Italy and Spain. Sources were T cells, B-cell-depleted T cells, or PBMCs; the material itself was cDNA or gDNA.

Authors' data handling: Counts of nucleated cells, estimated from reference gene primer amplification, were obtained. TCRdb's copy holds only in-frame clones and misses some; the assay was immunoSEQ multiplex PCR. V and J calls plus clone size are reproduced from that table; the DNA served to infer D and trimming. The sample carries fewer than 70,000 clones, 75% to 85% recorded once. V was pared by 11 bases and J by 0 bases, with 4 bases of the junction left unmatched. The germline gives CDR1 ENHRY, CDR2 SYGVKD. The CDR3 has 14 amino acids. This chain connects TRBV10-3 to TRBJ2-6, with 7 bases identical to TRBD2. The sequence derives from a man aged 50 to 60 with acute or convalescent COVID-19. Sequences were obtained from peripheral blood. For the CDR3, the DNA is TGTGCCGCGGGGGAAAGCTCTGGGGCCAACGTCCTGACTTTC. Protein product: CAAGESSGANVLTF.